These T cell receptor beta chains were read from a single sample in a study of graft-versus-host responses after intestinal transplantation. Produced via immunoSEQ multiplex PCR; TCRdb's table is partial and in-frame only. The table records 10,000 to 15,000 clones, approximately 94% of them present only once. The sample in question was PBMCs, obtained 950 to 1,300 days after intestinal transplantation. The receptors shown here come from a human patient who received an intestinal transplant, so some T cells may come from the graft donor. Both conserved end residues are part of each CDR3. A D gene is named only where the DNA matches it firmly. Clone size, where shown, is once, few, many, or a class for clones that have expanded.

d_call j_call clone_size v_call cdr3_aa cdr3_nt
. TRBJ2-7 . TRBV7-9 CASSSGTGGGIEQYF TGTGCCAGCAGCTCCGGGACCGGTGGGGGCATCGAGCAGTACTTC
TRBD1 TRBJ2-7 . TRBV6-5 CASNDGTGRCEQYF TGTGCCAGCAACGACGGGACAGGGAGGTGCGAGCAGTACTTC
TRBD1 TRBJ1-1 . TRBV5-1 CASSRQGENTEAFF TGCGCCAGCAGCCGACAGGGGGAGAACACTGAAGCTTTCTTT
. TRBJ2-3 . TRBV2 CASSPFDTQYF TGTGCCAGCAGTCCCTTCGATACGCAGTATTTT
. TRBJ2-1 . TRBV13 CASSLVGGGVMGNEQFF TGTGCCAGCAGCTTAGTTGGAGGTGGGGTTATGGGCAATGAGCAGTTCTTC
TRBD2 TRBJ2-1 . TRBV9 CASSVSGTPYNEQFF TGTGCCAGCAGCGTCAGCGGGACCCCCTACAATGAGCAGTTCTTC
TRBD1 TRBJ2-7 once TRBV7-3 CASSLRAGPGGEQYF TGTGCCAGCAGCTTAAGGGCAGGCCCAGGGGGAGAGCAGTACTTC
. TRBJ2-7 . TRBV7-2 CASSSSVTYEQYF TGTGCCAGCAGCTCGTCAGTCACCTACGAGCAGTACTTC
. TRBJ2-5 . TRBV18 CASSPTSQETQYF TGTGCCAGCTCACCGACTAGCCAAGAGACCCAGTACTTC
. TRBJ2-2 . TRBV19 CASTQGGTVNTGELFF TGTGCCAGTACCCAAGGGGGGACGGTGAACACCGGGGAGCTGTTTTTT
. TRBJ2-2 . TRBV29-1 CSVEDERTYTGELFF TGCAGCGTTGAAGATGAAAGGACTTACACCGGGGAGCTGTTTTTT
. TRBJ2-6 . TRBV27 CASSLVSGANVLTF TGTGCCAGCAGTTTGGTGTCTGGGGCCAACGTCCTGACTTTC
. TRBJ1-5 . TRBV28 CASSLSARQHF TGTGCCAGCAGTTTATCCGCCCGCCAGCATTTT
. TRBJ2-3 . TRBV4-1 CASSHDAGTDTQYF TGCGCCAGCAGCCACGATGCGGGAACAGATACGCAGTATTTT
TRBD2 TRBJ2-4 . TRBV13 CASSFRDYKNIQYF TGTGCCAGCAGCTTTCGGGACTACAAAAACATTCAGTACTTC
. TRBJ1-2 . TRBV29-1 CSVPKQTWGGGGYTF TGCAGCGTGCCCAAGCAAACCTGGGGGGGTGGTGGCTACACCTTC
TRBD1 TRBJ1-2 . TRBV6-6 CASSPRDRGPAWDTF TGTGCCAGCAGTCCGCGGGACAGGGGGCCGGCTTGGGACACCTTC
. TRBJ1-3 . TRBV9 CASSVFSRSSGNTIYF TGTGCCAGCAGCGTATTCTCCCGGAGCTCTGGAAACACCATATATTTT
. TRBJ2-7 . TRBV7-6 CASSQTTANLYEQYF TGTGCCAGCAGCCAAACGACGGCTAACCTCTACGAGCAGTACTTC
. TRBJ2-7 . TRBV27 CATVGQAPYEQYF TGTGCCACGGTAGGCCAGGCCCCCTACGAGCAGTACTTC
. TRBJ2-7 . TRBV5-1 CASSSGRGREQYF TGCGCCAGCAGCTCTGGACGGGGTAGAGAGCAGTACTTC
. TRBJ1-1 . TRBV25-1 CASSDRPTRDRNTEAFF TGTGCCAGCAGTGATCGGCCCACAAGGGACCGAAACACTGAAGCTTTCTTT
. TRBJ2-5 . TRBV18 CASSPRFGSQETQYF TGTGCCAGCTCACCACGATTCGGGTCTCAAGAGACCCAGTACTTC
. TRBJ2-1 . TRBV27 CASSLLPYNEQFF TGTGCCAGCAGTTTATTACCCTACAATGAGCAGTTCTTC
. TRBJ2-2 once TRBV13 CASSHGNTGELFF TGTGCCAGCAGCCACGGGAACACCGGGGAGCTGTTTTTT
TRBD2 TRBJ2-1 . TRBV2 CASNGVAGGLKFF TGTGCCAGCAATGGGGTAGCGGGGGGGCTTAAGTTCTTC
. TRBJ1-1 . TRBV28 CASRTGFREAFF TGTGCCAGCAGAACAGGGTTCCGGGAAGCTTTCTTT
. TRBJ1-3 . TRBV6-5 CASKPGPSGNTIYF TGTGCCAGCAAACCGGGGCCCTCTGGAAACACCATATATTTT
. TRBJ1-1 . TRBV15 CATSREIDSGPFF TGTGCCACCAGCAGAGAGATTGACTCAGGCCCCTTCTTT
TRBD1 TRBJ1-1 . TRBV11-1 CASSLHLGQTEAFF TGTGCCAGCAGCCTACACCTGGGACAGACAGAAGCTTTCTTT
TRBD1 TRBJ1-2 . TRBV7-9 CASSSPEDRGRIHGYTF TGTGCCAGCAGCTCCCCCGAGGACAGGGGGCGCATCCATGGCTACACCTTC
. TRBJ1-1 . TRBV6-9 CASSFSRGWTEAFF TGTGCCAGCAGTTTTAGCCGGGGTTGGACTGAAGCTTTCTTT
TRBD1 TRBJ1-2 . TRBV5-1 CASSLEGAGYTF TGCGCCAGCAGCTTGGAGGGGGCTGGCTACACCTTC
. TRBJ1-1 . TRBV9 CASSVGWTATNTEAFF TGTGCCAGCAGCGTAGGTTGGACAGCAACGAACACTGAAGCTTTCTTT